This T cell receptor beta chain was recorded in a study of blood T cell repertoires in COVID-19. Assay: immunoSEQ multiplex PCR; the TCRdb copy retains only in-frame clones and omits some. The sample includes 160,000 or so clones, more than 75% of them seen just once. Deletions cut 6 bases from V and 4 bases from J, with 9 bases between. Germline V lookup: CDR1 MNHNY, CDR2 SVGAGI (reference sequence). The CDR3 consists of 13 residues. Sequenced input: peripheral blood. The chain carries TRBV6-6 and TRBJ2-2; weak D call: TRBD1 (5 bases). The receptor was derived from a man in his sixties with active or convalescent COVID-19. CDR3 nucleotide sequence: TGTGCCAGCAGCAGGGTTTTCACCGGGGAGCTGTTTTTT. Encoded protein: CASSRVFTGELFF.